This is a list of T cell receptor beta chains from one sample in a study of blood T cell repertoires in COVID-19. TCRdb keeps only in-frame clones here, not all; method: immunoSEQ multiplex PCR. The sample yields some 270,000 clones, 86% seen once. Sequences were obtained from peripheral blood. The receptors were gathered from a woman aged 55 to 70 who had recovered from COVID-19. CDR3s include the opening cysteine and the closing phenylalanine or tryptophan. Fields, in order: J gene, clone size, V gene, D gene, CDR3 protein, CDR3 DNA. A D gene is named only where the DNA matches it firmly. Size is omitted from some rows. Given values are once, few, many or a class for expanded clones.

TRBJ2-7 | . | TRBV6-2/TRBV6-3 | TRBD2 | CASSYDSGGSTYEQYF | TGTGCCAGCAGTTACGATAGCGGGGGGTCTACCTACGAGCAGTACTTC
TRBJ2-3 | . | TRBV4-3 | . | CASSSARYF | TGCGCCAGCAGCTCCGCTAGGTATTTT
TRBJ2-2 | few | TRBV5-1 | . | CASSFEGNKNTGELFF | TGCGCCAGCAGCTTCGAGGGTAATAAGAACACCGGGGAGCTGTTTTTT
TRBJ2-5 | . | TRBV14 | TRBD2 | CASSQHFGTTQETQYF | TGTGCCAGCAGCCAACACTTCGGGACTACCCAAGAGACCCAGTACTTC
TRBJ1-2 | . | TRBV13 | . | CASSLDARDYGYTF | TGTGCCAGCAGCTTAGACGCCAGGGACTATGGCTACACCTTC
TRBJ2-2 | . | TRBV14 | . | CASSYLTRDTGELFF | TGTGCCAGCAGCTACCTTACGCGTGACACCGGGGAGCTGTTTTTT
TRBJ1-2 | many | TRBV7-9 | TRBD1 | CATKHRGREDGYTF | TGTGCCACGAAACACAGGGGGCGCGAAGATGGCTACACCTTC
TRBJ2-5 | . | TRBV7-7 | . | CASSKRTAQETQYF | TGTGCTAGCAGCAAAAGGACAGCACAAGAGACCCAGTACTTC
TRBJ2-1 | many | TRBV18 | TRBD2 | CASSPGSGGPLTNYNEQFF | TGTGCCAGCTCACCGGGTAGCGGGGGGCCACTAACTAACTACAATGAGCAGTTCTTC
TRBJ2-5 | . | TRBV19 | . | CASRGVYQETQYF | TGTGCCAGTAGAGGGGTTTACCAAGAGACCCAGTACTTC
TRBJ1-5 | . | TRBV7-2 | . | CASSLAMDTDPHF | TGTGCCAGCAGCTTAGCGATGGACACGGACCCGCATTTT
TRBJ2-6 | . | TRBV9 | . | CASSVLQGSANVLTF | TGTGCCAGCAGCGTCCTACAGGGAAGCGCCAACGTCCTGACTTTC